This TCR beta chain was identified during a study of T cells in Graves' hyperthyroidism and ophthalmopathy. Overall study context: The authors collected peripheral blood at initial diagnosis, before any treatment.

The investigators amplified TCR beta CDR3 regions from RNA transcripts. The TCR CDR3 was amplified in a first-round RT-PCR using the HTBI primer set. TCRdb reprocessed the multiplex PCR reads with MiXCR, giving one entry per CDR3 protein. The sample carries approximately 320,000 distinct CDR3 sequences, 15% to 20% recorded once. Study conclusions and caveats: The model predicted ophthalmopathy a median approximately six months before onset. Classification by a 13 V-J model distinguished ophthalmopathy from stable hyperthyroidism.

The PBMCs were sourced from fresh peripheral blood (less than 11 ml). For this clonotype: Its antigen is not identified.

Germline loops: CDR1 SGHAT, CDR2 FQNNGV. This CDR3 region has 13 residues. V lost 8 bases, J lost 1 base, and 8 bases lay in between. This sequence was found in a man aged 25-40 years with Graves' hyperthyroidism. The sequenced sample was blood. The chain combines TRBV11-2 with TRBJ2-2; D gene ambiguous. CDR3 coding DNA: TGTGCCAGCGAGAAAGGGAACACCGGGGAGCTGTTTTTT. Translated, it gives CASEKGNTGELFF.